This T cell receptor (beta chain) was identified during a study of graft-versus-host responses after intestinal transplantation. Study information: Transplants given to recipients were multivisceral, liver-intestinal, or isolated intestinal.

Some clones are missing from TCRdb's copy, which holds only in-frame ones; the method was immunoSEQ multiplex PCR. The data contain about 97,000 clones, 90% of them singletons. Comment on this clone: Its target is not known.

Trimming took off 3 bases at V and 6 bases at J, with 12 bases between the two ends. CDR1 and CDR2 from the germline V gene are MNHEY and SMNVEV (reference sequence). CDR3 length: 13 amino acids. General study findings and limits: The authors found GvH clones in recipient marrow, some appearing first in ileum or blood.

The specimen comprised PBMCs, sampled about 450 days after intestinal transplant. The chain is built from TRBV27 and TRBJ2-7; unclear D gene. This clonotype was obtained from a human patient who received an intestinal transplant, so some T cells may come from the graft donor. The CDR3 spells CASSFSVRTEQYF. The CDR3, as DNA: TGTGCCAGCAGTTTCTCCGTACGGACCGAGCAGTACTTC.